These 9 T cell receptor beta chains were sequenced from one sample in a study of PD-1 blockade in mismatch repair-deficient tumors. Sequencing was performed with immunoSEQ multiplex PCR; in TCRdb, only in-frame clones are kept and a portion is missing. This table holds tens of thousands of clones, about 78% found once. The sequences come from peripheral blood, collected 2 weeks after starting pembrolizumab. Receptors were obtained from an adult with mismatch repair-deficient cancer.

The V call is TRBV6-5, the J call TRBJ1-2; D is possibly TRBD1 (5 bases). Per germline, CDR1 MNHEY and CDR2 SVGAGI. Trimming pared 0 bases from V and 4 bases from J, leaving 6 bases between. The CDR3 covers 13 residues. The CDR3: CASSYSQGYGYTF. In DNA form, the CDR3 reads TGTGCCAGCAGTTACTCTCAGGGCTATGGCTACACCTTC.

This chain connects TRBV6-5 to TRBJ2-6; D may be TRBD1 or TRBD2 (6 bases each). V lost 5 bases to trimming and J lost 6 bases, with 8 bases between them. The CDR3 sequence is 13 residues long. Germline CDR1 reads MNHEY; CDR2 reads SVGAGI. The CDR3 reads CASSTGAANVLTF. CDR3 nucleotide sequence: TGTGCCAGCAGTACGGGGGCGGCCAACGTCCTGACTTTC.

The chain employs TRBV7-2 and TRBJ1-1, with TRBD1 matching 7 bases. Losses at the gene ends were 1 base for V and 5 bases for J; bases not matched to a gene: 7. Per germline, CDR1 SGHTA and CDR2 FQGNSA. This CDR3 is 15 amino acids long. The CDR3 DNA sequence: TGTGCCAGCAGCTTAGTGGCCAACAGGGGAACTGAAGCTTTCTTT. Translating it yields CASSLVANRGTEAFF.

In regard to this clone: Germline and junction disagree at one end, which may indicate a read error. The chain joins TRBV7-7 to TRBJ1-4, with TRBD1 identical over 8 bases. Germline V gives CDR1 SSHAT, CDR2 FNYEAQ (reference sequence). This CDR3 has 15 amino acids. Here the CDR3 DNA reads TGTGCTAGCAGCCAGGGGGCAAGCACTAATGAAAAACTGTTTTTT. It translates to CASSQGASTNEKLFF.

J is TRBJ2-5 and V is TRBV6-5; D call uncertain. Germline CDR1 MNHEY, CDR2 SVGAGI. There are 12 residues in the CDR3. With 4 bases removed from V and 5 bases from J, the gap between germline ends came to 8 bases. CDR3: CASSLNGETQYF. The CDR3 coding sequence is TGTGCCAGCAGTTTGAACGGGGAGACCCAGTACTTC.

This chain uses TRBV19 with TRBJ1-2; possible D gene TRBD1, 5 bases. The CDR3 is made up of 15 amino acids. Trimming left V 2 bases short and J 0 bases short, with 10 bases between. Germline values: CDR1 LNHDA, CDR2 SQIVND (reference sequence). CDR3 in DNA: TGTGCCAGTAGTATACAGGGAGCAGCTAACTATGGCTACACCTTC. The encoded protein is CASSIQGAANYGYTF. Looking up the rest from reference TRBV19 and TRBJ1-2 gives the full variable domain: DGGITQSPKYLFRKEGQNVTLSCEQNLNHDAMYWYRQDPGQGLRLIYYSQIVNDFQKGDIAEGYSVSREKKESFPLTVTSAQKNPTAFYLCASSIQGAANYGYTFGSGTRLTVV.

The gene calls are TRBV11-1 and TRBJ2-3, with D possibly being TRBD1 or TRBD2 (5 bases each). Per the germline V gene, CDR1 is SGHAT and CDR2 is FQDESV (reference sequence). The CDR3 has 14 residues. Trimming cost V 3 bases and J 0 bases, with 7 bases left between them. Here the CDR3 DNA reads TGTGCCAGCAGCTTGGGGACGAGCACAGATACGCAGTATTTT. Amino acids: CASSLGTSTDTQYF.

The CDR3, as DNA: TGTGCCAGCAGCATCAGACAGGGCGGTAAGCCCCAGCATTTT. It translates to CASSIRQGGKPQHF. The V call is TRBV5-5, the J call TRBJ1-5; 7 bases align to TRBD1. CDR3 length equals 14 residues. Germline values: CDR1 SGHKS, CDR2 YYEKEE (reference sequence). With V trimmed by 4 bases and J by 8 bases, 9 bases remained unmatched.

The chain couples TRBV2 to TRBJ2-7, with TRBD2 identical over 12 bases. The J segment lost 5 bases and the V segment lost 7 bases, leaving 9 bases of the junction unmatched. The CDR3 length is 15 residues. Germline V gives CDR1 SNHLY, CDR2 FYNNEI. The CDR3 region has the DNA TGTGCCAGCACCATGACTAGCGGGAGCTACAACGAGCAGTACTTC. Encoded protein: CASTMTSGSYNEQYF.